These T cell receptor beta chains were read from a single sample in a study of blood T cells in healthy people across ages. From the 5' RACE reads, TCRdb called clonotypes with MiXCR, one entry per CDR3 protein. Among about 800,000 distinct CDR3 sequences listed, nearly 60% were seen once. The sample consisted of blood. The receptors shown here come from a man younger than 40 in good health. Both conserved end residues are part of each CDR3. D genes are given only for firm matches. Clone size, where shown, is once, few, many, or a class for clones that have expanded.

d_call: -
clone_size: -
v_call: TRBV21-1
j_call: TRBJ2-7
cdr3_nt: TGTGCCAGCAGCAACGGGATTACAGGGGAGGGCTCCTACGGGCAGTACTTC
cdr3_aa: CASSNGITGEGSYGQYF

d_call: -
clone_size: -
v_call: TRBV6-6
j_call: TRBJ2-1
cdr3_nt: TGTGCCAGCAGATTGGACCCAGACCACTACAATGAGCAGTTCTTC
cdr3_aa: CASRLDPDHYNEQFF

d_call: TRBD2
clone_size: -
v_call: TRBV4-3
j_call: TRBJ2-1
cdr3_nt: TGCGCCAGCAGCCATTGGCTAGCGGACTTCAATGAGCAGTTCTTC
cdr3_aa: CASSHWLADFNEQFF

d_call: -
clone_size: few
v_call: TRBV27
j_call: TRBJ2-1
cdr3_nt: TGTGCCAGCAGTTTAAATTCGGATGAGCAGTTCTTC
cdr3_aa: CASSLNSDEQFF

d_call: TRBD1
clone_size: once
v_call: TRBV7-2
j_call: TRBJ1-2
cdr3_nt: TGTGCCAGCAGCTCCGACAGGGAGGGGGGCTACACCTTC
cdr3_aa: CASSSDREGGYTF

d_call: TRBD1
clone_size: -
v_call: TRBV3-1
j_call: TRBJ1-1
cdr3_nt: TGTGCCAGCAGCCCTCAAGGGGGGCAGGGGGCGTTCCGAGCTTTCTTT
cdr3_aa: CASSPQGGQGAFRAFF

d_call: TRBD2
clone_size: few
v_call: TRBV5-1
j_call: TRBJ2-2
cdr3_nt: TGCGCCAGCAGCTTTACTAGCGGGGGGTCGACCGGGGAGCTGTTTTTT
cdr3_aa: CASSFTSGGSTGELFF

d_call: -
clone_size: once
v_call: TRBV20-1
j_call: TRBJ2-1
cdr3_nt: TGCAGTGCTAGTATATGGCGGGACGGTGAGCAGTTCTTC
cdr3_aa: CSASIWRDGEQFF

d_call: -
clone_size: -
v_call: TRBV20-1
j_call: TRBJ1-1
cdr3_nt: TGCAGTGCGAGACACCGGAGTGGCACTGAAGCTTTCTTT
cdr3_aa: CSARHRSGTEAFF

d_call: -
clone_size: -
v_call: TRBV4-3
j_call: TRBJ2-6
cdr3_nt: TGCGCCAGCAGCCAAGAGGTTCACGGGCTCTCTGGGGCCAACGTCCTGACTTTC
cdr3_aa: CASSQEVHGLSGANVLTF

d_call: -
clone_size: -
v_call: TRBV7-9
j_call: TRBJ2-7
cdr3_nt: TGTGCCAGCAGCTTAGCGGGGCGGGGACGGAACTACGAGCAGTACTTC
cdr3_aa: CASSLAGRGRNYEQYF

d_call: -
clone_size: -
v_call: TRBV7-8
j_call: TRBJ2-1
cdr3_nt: TGTGCCAGCAGCTCCGACAGATTATCCTACAATGAGCAGTTCTTC
cdr3_aa: CASSSDRLSYNEQFF

d_call: -
clone_size: -
v_call: TRBV27
j_call: TRBJ2-7
cdr3_nt: TGTGCCAGCAGTCCAACAGTTTCTTATCTCGAGCAGTACTTC
cdr3_aa: CASSPTVSYLEQYF

d_call: -
clone_size: few
v_call: TRBV28
j_call: TRBJ2-7
cdr3_nt: TGTGCCAGCACCCTGAGGGCCGTACGCTACGAGCAGTACTTC
cdr3_aa: CASTLRAVRYEQYF

d_call: -
clone_size: -
v_call: TRBV6-2/TRBV6-3
j_call: TRBJ2-7
cdr3_nt: TGTGCCAGCAGTTACCGAACCGACGACTCAGGGGTTCGCTACTACGAGCAGTACTTC
cdr3_aa: CASSYRTDDSGVRYYEQYF

d_call: -
clone_size: few
v_call: TRBV12-5
j_call: TRBJ2-3
cdr3_nt: TGTGCTAGTGGTTTGGCCCAGGGGGGCTCAGATACGCAGTATTTT
cdr3_aa: CASGLAQGGSDTQYF

d_call: TRBD1
clone_size: -
v_call: TRBV20-1
j_call: TRBJ2-7
cdr3_nt: TGCAGTGCTAGAGATCCGGGACAGGGGGACTACGAGCAGTACTTC
cdr3_aa: CSARDPGQGDYEQYF

d_call: -
clone_size: -
v_call: TRBV29-1
j_call: TRBJ1-4
cdr3_nt: TGCAGCGTTGAAGAACGGACTAATGAAAAACTGTTTTTT
cdr3_aa: CSVEERTNEKLFF

d_call: -
clone_size: -
v_call: TRBV4-3
j_call: TRBJ2-1
cdr3_nt: TGCGCCAGCAGCCAAGGTCGAGCAAACAATGAGCAGTTCTTC
cdr3_aa: CASSQGRANNEQFF

d_call: -
clone_size: -
v_call: TRBV7-2
j_call: TRBJ1-5
cdr3_nt: TGTGCCAGCAGCTTAGACCCGGGGGGATATCAGCCCCAGCATTTT
cdr3_aa: CASSLDPGGYQPQHF

d_call: -
clone_size: -
v_call: TRBV25-1
j_call: TRBJ1-6
cdr3_nt: TGTGCCAGCAGTGAAGGGGGAGGAGATTCACCCCTCCACTTT
cdr3_aa: CASSEGGGDSPLHF

d_call: TRBD1
clone_size: few
v_call: TRBV15
j_call: TRBJ2-1
cdr3_nt: TGTGCCACCAGCGAAGGGACAGGGCGATCCAATGAGCAGTTCTTC
cdr3_aa: CATSEGTGRSNEQFF

d_call: TRBD1
clone_size: few
v_call: TRBV5-1
j_call: TRBJ2-3
cdr3_nt: TGCGCCAGCAGCCGGCAGGGGGTTAGCACAGATACGCAGTATTTT
cdr3_aa: CASSRQGVSTDTQYF

d_call: -
clone_size: -
v_call: TRBV6-2/TRBV6-3
j_call: TRBJ2-7
cdr3_nt: TGTGCCAGCAGTTATTTGGGTACCTACAATGAGCAGTACTTC
cdr3_aa: CASSYLGTYNEQYF

d_call: TRBD2
clone_size: -
v_call: TRBV7-2
j_call: TRBJ2-1
cdr3_nt: TGTGCCAGCAGCCCATCCGGGACTAGCGCGGCCTCCTACAATGAGCAGTTCTTC
cdr3_aa: CASSPSGTSAASYNEQFF

d_call: TRBD2
clone_size: -
v_call: TRBV11-2
j_call: TRBJ2-1
cdr3_nt: TGTGCCAGCAGCTTGGGACTAGCGGGCCAGTACAATGAGCAGTTCTTC
cdr3_aa: CASSLGLAGQYNEQFF

d_call: TRBD2
clone_size: -
v_call: TRBV24-1
j_call: TRBJ2-3
cdr3_nt: TGTGCCACCAGTGAAAGAGCCCTAGCGGGAGGCGAAGATACGCAGTATTTT
cdr3_aa: CATSERALAGGEDTQYF

d_call: -
clone_size: few
v_call: TRBV20-1
j_call: TRBJ1-6
cdr3_nt: TGCAGTGCTCAACCGTCGGATTCACCCCTCCACTTT
cdr3_aa: CSAQPSDSPLHF

d_call: -
clone_size: -
v_call: TRBV3-1
j_call: TRBJ2-1
cdr3_nt: TGTGCCAGCAGCCGGCAAGTTTACTACAATGAGCAGTTCTTC
cdr3_aa: CASSRQVYYNEQFF

d_call: -
clone_size: -
v_call: TRBV5-1
j_call: TRBJ2-7
cdr3_nt: TGCGCCAGCAGCTGGGCAGGGGTCTCGTCCTACGAGCAGTACTTC
cdr3_aa: CASSWAGVSSYEQYF

d_call: TRBD2
clone_size: few
v_call: TRBV2
j_call: TRBJ2-7
cdr3_nt: TGTGCCAGCAGCGTTCTAGCGGGAGGTAGCAGCGAGCAGTACTTC
cdr3_aa: CASSVLAGGSSEQYF

d_call: TRBD1
clone_size: -
v_call: TRBV20-1
j_call: TRBJ2-5
cdr3_nt: TGCAGTGCTAGAGACTGGACAGGGGTGGAGACCCAGTACTTC
cdr3_aa: CSARDWTGVETQYF

d_call: -
clone_size: -
v_call: TRBV20-1
j_call: TRBJ2-1
cdr3_nt: TGCAGTGCTAGAGATGATGGACTCCACAATGAGCAGTTCTTC
cdr3_aa: CSARDDGLHNEQFF

d_call: -
clone_size: -
v_call: TRBV28
j_call: TRBJ2-7
cdr3_nt: TGTGCCAGCAGTTCCTACCTAATTCGACAGGAGAGCTACGAGCAGTACTTC
cdr3_aa: CASSSYLIRQESYEQYF

d_call: -
clone_size: few
v_call: TRBV6-6
j_call: TRBJ2-7
cdr3_nt: TGTGCCAGCAGTTCCCCTCTTGGTCGGAACGCCTACGAGCAGTACTTC
cdr3_aa: CASSSPLGRNAYEQYF

d_call: TRBD2
clone_size: few
v_call: TRBV4-1
j_call: TRBJ2-5
cdr3_nt: TGCGCCAGCAGCCATCTAGCGGGAGAGACCCAGTACTTC
cdr3_aa: CASSHLAGETQYF

d_call: TRBD2
clone_size: -
v_call: TRBV6-5
j_call: TRBJ2-1
cdr3_nt: TGTGCCAGCACCCAACGGCCTAGCGGAGGGGAGCAGTTCTTC
cdr3_aa: CASTQRPSGGEQFF

d_call: -
clone_size: -
v_call: TRBV2
j_call: TRBJ1-1
cdr3_nt: TGTGCCAGCTATGCTCCAGGGTCCACTGAAGCTTTCTTT
cdr3_aa: CASYAPGSTEAFF

d_call: -
clone_size: -
v_call: TRBV2
j_call: TRBJ1-6
cdr3_nt: TGTGCCAGCAGCCGTCTTTATAATTCACCCCTCCACTTT
cdr3_aa: CASSRLYNSPLHF

d_call: -
clone_size: few
v_call: TRBV6-1
j_call: TRBJ1-2
cdr3_nt: TGTGCCAGCAGTGAAGCGCAACAGGATAACTATGGCTACACCTTC
cdr3_aa: CASSEAQQDNYGYTF

d_call: -
clone_size: -
v_call: TRBV4-2
j_call: TRBJ2-6
cdr3_nt: TGTGCCAGCAGCCAAGAACTAGTGATCTCTGGGGCCAACGTCCTGACTTTC
cdr3_aa: CASSQELVISGANVLTF

d_call: -
clone_size: -
v_call: TRBV4-3
j_call: TRBJ2-7
cdr3_nt: TGCGCCAGCAGCCAAGGCGAGGGGGGGGCGATCGAGCAGTACTTC
cdr3_aa: CASSQGEGGAIEQYF

d_call: -
clone_size: -
v_call: TRBV7-8
j_call: TRBJ2-3
cdr3_nt: TGTGCCAGCAGCTCCGGTTGTGGGCGGGGTATAGCCTGTTGGCAGTATTTT
cdr3_aa: CASSSGCGRGIACWQYF

d_call: -
clone_size: -
v_call: TRBV5-1
j_call: TRBJ2-3
cdr3_nt: TGCGCCAGCAGCCCTGGGCAGGGTCAAGATACGCAGTATTTT
cdr3_aa: CASSPGQGQDTQYF

d_call: TRBD2
clone_size: few
v_call: TRBV2
j_call: TRBJ2-1
cdr3_nt: TGTGCCAGCAGAGAGACTAGCGGGATCAACAGGAATGAGCAGTTCTTC
cdr3_aa: CASRETSGINRNEQFF

d_call: TRBD2
clone_size: -
v_call: TRBV27
j_call: TRBJ2-7
cdr3_nt: TGTGCCAGCAGTGTCCCATCGACCGGGGGGTCCTACGAGCAGTACTTC
cdr3_aa: CASSVPSTGGSYEQYF